This T cell receptor (beta chain) derives from a study of CD8+ T cells in alopecia areata (dated by TCRdb to the late 2010s). Turning to the overall study: Skin from C3H/HeJ donors with spontaneous alopecia (roughly 6-13 months old) was grafted onto female C3H/HeJ recipients aged about 6-10 weeks. In both human patients and the C3H/HeJ mouse model, the study applied high-throughput TCRbeta sequencing to look at T cell clonal expansion in alopecia areata. In humans, TCRbeta sequencing was performed on scalp tissue and on sorted CD4+ and CD8+ peripheral blood T cells from healthy controls and from patients with patchy or totalis/universalis alopecia areata. Scalp clonality was compared among normal scalp (n=4), patchy alopecia areata scalp (n=8), and alopecia totalis/universalis scalp (n=8). TCRbeta CDR3 regions were amplified by immunoSEQ multiplex PCR with 35 Vbeta forward and 13 Jbeta reverse primers. RNA came from the PAXgene miRNA kit for fixed scalp, the miRNeasy kit for PBMCs, and the RNeasy kit for mouse skin.

Results the study describes overall, beyond this receptor: Compared with mice, TCR sequences shared between patients were less clear, possibly partly because of HLA diversity across the patient population. Compared with normal scalp, lesional scalp had higher clonality and more expanded CD8+ clones, particularly in alopecia totalis/universalis, a pattern that suggests antigenic drive. Unlike mouse skin, which is dominated by gammadelta T cells, normal human skin has resident alphabeta T cells that are also sequenced, and this complicates analysis of the scalp TCR repertoire.

Libraries came from the immunoSEQ multiplex PCR assay. For TCR sequencing, RNA was extracted from every sample and reverse transcribed into cDNA to serve as template. SuperScript III was used for first-strand cDNA synthesis, primed with a 2:1 mix of oligo-dT and random hexamers. A synthetic immune receptor repertoire was used to assess amplification bias, and residual bias was removed computationally. Sequencing of the libraries was done on Illumina HiSeq with 60 bp reads that cover the CDR3, reading from J toward V. As for how the authors treated the data: Raw reads were preprocessed to remove errors, and CDR3 was defined by IMGT conventions from the conserved cysteine to phenylalanine. To get clonality, Shannon entropy was normalized by log2 of the number of productive unique TCRs and the result was subtracted from 1. CD4 or CD8 identity of scalp clones was inferred by cross-referencing scalp TCRbeta sequences with sorted blood CD4 and CD8 repertoires. TCRdb obtained this table from immuneACCESS and retained in-frame rearrangements with V and J assigned. These tables miss some clones; where compared with another copy, unresolved V genes account for less than half of the shortfall, and the remainder is unexplained. From that table come the V and J calls and clone size; the DNA was used to work out D and trimming. The sample records around 300,000 clones, none occurring a single time. Less than 1.5% of the sample is taken by the ten largest.

This clone was seen a handful of times. Its binding antigen is unknown. Here, both gene names and germline sequences come from the mouse. The read ends 4 residues shy of where the CDR3 ends; the end is completed using the germline J gene. Cells from pooled mouse cutaneous lymph nodes were stained for CD4, CD8alpha, NKG2D, NKG2ACE and other markers and then sorted on a BD Influx. From the cysteine through the phenylalanine, the CDR3 covers 14 amino acids. The DNA has 30 bases, all within the CDR3, and is read from base 1. For CDR1 and CDR2, the germline V gene lists NNHDY and SYVADS. The chain is encoded by TRBV13-3 joined to TRBJ2-5, with 10 bases matching TRBD1. This TCR was sampled from a C3H/HeJ mouse with alopecia areata. The haplotype of this strain at the MHC is H2-k. Sequenced material: CD4+ T cells sorted from a lymph node. This receptor has the CDR3 CASSPGQGRDTQYF. The sequenced CDR3 bases are TGTGCCAGCAGTCCGGGACAGGGGAGGGAC. The entire variable domain, with the stretches around the CDR3 drawn from the reference TRBV13-3 and TRBJ2-5 proteins, is EAAVTQSPRSKVAVTGGKVTLSCHQTNNHDYMYWYRQDTGHGLRLIHYSYVADSTEKGDIPDGYKASRPSQENFSLILELASLSQTAVYFCASSPGQGRDTQYFGPGTRLLVL.